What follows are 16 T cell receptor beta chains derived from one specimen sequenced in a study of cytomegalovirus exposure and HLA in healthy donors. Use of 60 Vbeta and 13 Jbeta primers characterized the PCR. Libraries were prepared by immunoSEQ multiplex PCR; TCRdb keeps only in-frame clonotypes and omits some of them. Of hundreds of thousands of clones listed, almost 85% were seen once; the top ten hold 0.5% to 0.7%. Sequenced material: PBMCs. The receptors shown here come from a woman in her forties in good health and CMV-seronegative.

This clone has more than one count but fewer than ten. CDR3 sequence: CASSLDPRGFDEQYF. In DNA, the CDR3 is TGTGCCAGCAGCTTAGACCCCAGGGGGTTCGACGAGCAGTACTTC. V is TRBV11-2 and J is TRBJ2-7, with 7 bases lining up with TRBD1. V shed 0 bases, J shed 5 bases, and the junction held 7 bases outside the gene matches. Looked up from germline, CDR1 is SGHAT and CDR2 is FQNNGV. The CDR3 totals 15 residues. Full variable domain (outside the CDR3, taken from reference TRBV11-2 and TRBJ2-7): EAGVAQSPRYKIIEKRQSVAFWCNPISGHATLYWYQQILGQGPKLLIQFQNNGVVDDSQLPKDRFSAERLKGVDSTLKIQPAKLEDSAVYLCASSLDPRGFDEQYFGPGTRLTVT.

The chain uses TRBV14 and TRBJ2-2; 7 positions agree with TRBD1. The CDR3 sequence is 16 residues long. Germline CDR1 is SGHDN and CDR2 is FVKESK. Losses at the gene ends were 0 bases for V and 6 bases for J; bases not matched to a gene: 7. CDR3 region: CASSQDPGQLAGELFF. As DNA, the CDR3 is TGTGCCAGCAGCCAAGATCCGGGACAGTTAGCCGGGGAGCTGTTTTTT.

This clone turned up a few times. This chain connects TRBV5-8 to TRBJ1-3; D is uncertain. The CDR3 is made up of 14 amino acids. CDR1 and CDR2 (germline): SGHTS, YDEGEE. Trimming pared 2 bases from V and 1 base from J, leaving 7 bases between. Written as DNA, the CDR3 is TGTGCCAGCAGCTTTTCGGGATCTGGAAACACCATATATTTT. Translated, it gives CASSFSGSGNTIYF.

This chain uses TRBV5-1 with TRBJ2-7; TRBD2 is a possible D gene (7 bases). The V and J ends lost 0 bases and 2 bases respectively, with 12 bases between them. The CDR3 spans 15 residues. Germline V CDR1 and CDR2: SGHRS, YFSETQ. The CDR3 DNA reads TGCGCCAGCAGCTTGGGGGAGGGACATACCTACGAGCAGTACTTC. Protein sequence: CASSLGEGHTYEQYF.

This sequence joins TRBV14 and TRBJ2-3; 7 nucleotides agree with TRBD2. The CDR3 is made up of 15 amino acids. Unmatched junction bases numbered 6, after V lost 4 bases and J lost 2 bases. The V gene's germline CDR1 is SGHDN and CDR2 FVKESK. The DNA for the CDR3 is TGTGCCAGCAGCCGACGGGGGGATACCACAGATACGCAGTATTTT. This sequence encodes CASSRRGDTTDTQYF.

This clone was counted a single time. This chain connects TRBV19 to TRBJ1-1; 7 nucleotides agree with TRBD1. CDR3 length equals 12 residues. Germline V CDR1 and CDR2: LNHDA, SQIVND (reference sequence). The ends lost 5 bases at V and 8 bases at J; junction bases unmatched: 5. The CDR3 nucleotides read TGTGCCAGTAGTCTGACAGGGAGGGAAGCTTTCTTT. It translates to CASSLTGREAFF.

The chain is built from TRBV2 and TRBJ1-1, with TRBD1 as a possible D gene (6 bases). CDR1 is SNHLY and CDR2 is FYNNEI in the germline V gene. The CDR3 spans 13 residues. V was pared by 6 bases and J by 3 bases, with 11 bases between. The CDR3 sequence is CASSRDRYTEAFF. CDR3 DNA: TGTGCCAGCAGCCGAGACAGGTACACTGAAGCTTTCTTT.

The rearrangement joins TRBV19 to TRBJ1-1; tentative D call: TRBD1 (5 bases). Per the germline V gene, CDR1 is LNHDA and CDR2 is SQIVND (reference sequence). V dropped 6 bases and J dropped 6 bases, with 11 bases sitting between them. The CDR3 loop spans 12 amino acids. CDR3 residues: CASRAGKAEAFF. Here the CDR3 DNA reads TGTGCCAGTAGGGCAGGGAAGGCTGAAGCTTTCTTT.

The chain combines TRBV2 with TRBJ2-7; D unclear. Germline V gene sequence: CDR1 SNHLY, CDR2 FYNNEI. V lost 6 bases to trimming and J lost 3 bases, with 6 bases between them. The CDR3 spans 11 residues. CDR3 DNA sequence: TGTGCCAGCAGGTCCCACTACGAGCAGTACTTC. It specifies CASRSHYEQYF.

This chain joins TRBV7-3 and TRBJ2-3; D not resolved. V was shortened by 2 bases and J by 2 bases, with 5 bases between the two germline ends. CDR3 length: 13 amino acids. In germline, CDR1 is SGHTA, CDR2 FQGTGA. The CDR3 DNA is TGTGCCAGCAGCTTATCGTACACAGATACGCAGTATTTT. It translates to CASSLSYTDTQYF.

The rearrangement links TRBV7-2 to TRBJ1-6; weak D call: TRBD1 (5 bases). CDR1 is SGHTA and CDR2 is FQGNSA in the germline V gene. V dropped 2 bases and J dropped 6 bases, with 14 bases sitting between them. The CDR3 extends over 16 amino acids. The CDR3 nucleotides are TGTGCCAGCAGCTTAAGTTTGGGACTAGGTAATTCACCCCTCCACTTT. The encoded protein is CASSLSLGLGNSPLHF.

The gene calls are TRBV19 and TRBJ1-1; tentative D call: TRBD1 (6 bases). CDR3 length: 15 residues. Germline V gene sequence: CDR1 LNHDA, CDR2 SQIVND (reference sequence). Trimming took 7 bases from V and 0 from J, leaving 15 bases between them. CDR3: CASTSKRGMNTEAFF. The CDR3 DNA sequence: TGTGCCAGTACCTCAAAGAGGGGGATGAACACTGAAGCTTTCTTT.

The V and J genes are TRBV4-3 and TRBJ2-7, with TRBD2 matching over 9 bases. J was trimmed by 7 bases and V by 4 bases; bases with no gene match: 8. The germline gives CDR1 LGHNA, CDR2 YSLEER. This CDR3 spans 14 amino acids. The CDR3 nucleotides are TGCGCCAGCAGCCCCCGACTAGCGGTGGAGGAGCAGTACTTC. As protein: CASSPRLAVEEQYF.

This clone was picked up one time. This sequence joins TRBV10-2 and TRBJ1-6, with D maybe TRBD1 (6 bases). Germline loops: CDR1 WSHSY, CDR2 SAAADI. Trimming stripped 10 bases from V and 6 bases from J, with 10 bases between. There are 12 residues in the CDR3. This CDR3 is CATRQVNSPLHF. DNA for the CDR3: TGCGCCACGCGACAGGTTAATTCACCCCTCCACTTT.

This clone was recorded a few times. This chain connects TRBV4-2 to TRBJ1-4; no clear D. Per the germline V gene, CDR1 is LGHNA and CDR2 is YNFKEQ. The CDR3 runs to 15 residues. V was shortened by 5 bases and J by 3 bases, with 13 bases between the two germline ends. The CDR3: CASSYSPPANEKLFF. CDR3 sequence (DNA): TGTGCCAGCAGCTACTCCCCCCCGGCTAATGAAAAACTGTTTTTT.

CDR3 amino acids: CARTGTARNSPLHF. Written as DNA, the CDR3 is TGTGCCAGAACCGGGACAGCCCGTAATTCACCCCTCCACTTT. The chain carries TRBV2 and TRBJ1-6, with 7 nucleotides matching TRBD1. V dropped 9 bases and J dropped 6; count of bases not matched to a gene: 8. The CDR3 covers 14 residues. Germline values: CDR1 SNHLY, CDR2 FYNNEI. The complete variable domain, with remaining parts taken from reference TRBV2 and TRBJ1-6, reads EPEVTQTPSHQVTQMGQEVILRCVPISNHLYFYWYRQILGQKVEFLVSFYNNEISEKSEIFDDQFSVERPDGSNFTLKIRSTKLEDSAMYFCARTGTARNSPLHFGNGTRLTVT.